Below, 13 T cell receptor beta chains from the same sample are listed, as sequenced in a study of blood T cells in healthy people across ages. A second roughly 6 to 12 cycle PCR used barcoded and J-beta primers. TCRdb ran MiXCR on the 5' RACE reads and lists one entry per CDR3 protein. The sample records 1,300,000 or so distinct CDR3 sequences, roughly 60% being singletons. The sample consisted of blood. Receptor source: a man aged 18-30 years in good health.

This clonotype was picked up one time. V is TRBV12-3 or TRBV12-4 and J is TRBJ1-5; TRBD1 agrees at 10 bases. The CDR3 consists of 17 residues. The V and J ends lost 6 bases and 4 bases, in that order; junction bases with no gene match: 12. The CDR3 nucleotides are TGTGCCAGCAGCAGGGACAGGGGAAGGTTATGGAATCAGCCCCAGCATTTT. Translation gives CASSRDRGRLWNQPQHF.

The chain uses TRBV5-6 and TRBJ2-7; 8 bases map to TRBD2. The CDR3 covers 16 residues. With 0 bases clipped from V and 0 bases from J, the junction kept 5 bases outside the gene matches. CDR1 SGHDT and CDR2 YYEEEE come from the germline V gene. The CDR3 region is CASSLEIAGSSYEQYF. The CDR3 DNA is TGTGCCAGCAGCTTGGAAATAGCGGGGAGCTCCTACGAGCAGTACTTC.

The J gene is TRBJ2-5, the V gene TRBV28; maybe TRBD2 (5 bases). Looked up from germline, CDR1 is MDHEN and CDR2 is SYDVKM. Trimming took off 6 bases at V and 1 base at J, with 15 bases between the two ends. The CDR3 runs to 15 residues. As DNA, the CDR3 is TGTGCCAGCAGGCCCGGAGGTGGCTTCCAAGAGACCCAGTACTTC. Translating gives CASRPGGGFQETQYF.

The chain has TRBV27 and TRBJ2-5; 11 bases line up with TRBD2. This CDR3 is built from 14 residues. V shed 6 bases, J shed 11 bases, and the junction held 11 bases outside the gene matches. Per the germline V gene, CDR1 is MNHEY and CDR2 is SMNVEV (reference sequence). As DNA, the CDR3 is TGTGCCAGCAGGGCTAGCGGGAGGCAGAATGAGCAGTACTTC. It encodes CASRASGRQNEQYF.

The chain uses TRBV7-9 and TRBJ2-7, with 8 nucleotides matching TRBD1. Trimming at V came to 4 bases and at J to 6 bases, leaving 2 bases not matched to a gene. This CDR3 spans 12 amino acids. The germline V gene has CDR1 SEHNR and CDR2 FQNEAQ (reference sequence). The CDR3 is CASSSTGVEQYF. CDR3 DNA sequence: TGTGCCAGCAGCTCGACAGGGGTCGAGCAGTACTTC.

There are a few counts of this clonotype. The genes are TRBV27 and TRBJ2-1, with 7 bases identical to TRBD2. The CDR3 loop spans 16 amino acids. CDR1 is MNHEY and CDR2 is SMNVEV in the germline V gene (reference sequence). V shed 5 bases and J 4 bases; nucleotides not matched to a gene: 11. DNA of the CDR3: TGTGCCAGCAGTGCAGAACTAGCGTGGGCTTACAATGAGCAGTTCTTC. Its translation: CASSAELAWAYNEQFF.

This chain uses TRBV20-1 with TRBJ2-3, with 8 positions matching TRBD2. Trimming cost V 4 bases and J 6 bases; bases outside gene matches: 12. The germline gives CDR1 DFQATT, CDR2 SNEGSKA (reference sequence). This CDR3 contains 15 residues. In DNA form, the CDR3 reads TGCAGTGCTATCTCCCCAGCGGGGGACCCCGATACGCAGTATTTT. Its translation is CSAISPAGDPDTQYF.

This clonotype was observed a handful of times. The chain is built from TRBV29-1 and TRBJ1-2; D call uncertain. Germline V gene lookup returns CDR1 SQVTM and CDR2 ANQGSEA. There are 11 residues in the CDR3. Trimming left V 2 bases short and J 4 bases short, with 5 bases between. The CDR3 DNA follows: TGCAGCGTTGAACGGACCTATGGCTACACCTTC. Protein: CSVERTYGYTF. Full variable domain (remainder filled in from reference TRBV29-1 and TRBJ1-2): SAVISQKPSRDICQRGTSLTIQCQVDSQVTMMFWYRQQPGQSLTLIATANQGSEATYESGFVIDKFPISRPNLTFSTLTVSNMSPEDSSIYLCSVERTYGYTFGSGTRLTVV.

This clonotype was counted a few times. The chain has TRBV27 and TRBJ2-7; D is possibly TRBD2 (5 bases). The CDR3 is 13 amino acids. Germline CDR1 is MNHEY and CDR2 is SMNVEV (reference sequence). The V end lost 3 bases, the J end lost 3 bases, and 9 bases lay between the germline ends. CDR3 residues: CASSFGLNYEQYF. The CDR3 DNA sequence: TGTGCCAGCAGTTTCGGACTCAACTACGAGCAGTACTTC.

The rearrangement links TRBV12-3 or TRBV12-4 to TRBJ2-7, with 10 bases aligning to TRBD2. J gave up 5 bases and V 2 bases, and 6 bases lay outside the gene matches. The CDR3 is 15 amino acids. The CDR3 protein is CASSLTSGIPNEQYF. In DNA, the CDR3 is TGTGCCAGCAGTTTAACTAGCGGGATTCCTAACGAGCAGTACTTC.

The V call is TRBV4-1, the J call TRBJ2-1; 12 bases fit TRBD2. The CDR3 loop spans 16 amino acids. CDR1 is MGHRA, CDR2 YSYEKL, per germline. V was pared by 7 bases and J by 4 bases, with 8 bases of the junction left unmatched. The DNA for the CDR3 is TGCGCCAGCACCTACCGGACTAGCGGGGTTTACAATGAGCAGTTCTTC. Translation: CASTYRTSGVYNEQFF.

This clonotype was seen just once. The CDR3 here is CASRSLGGEQYF. The DNA of the CDR3 is TGTGCCAGCAGATCCCTAGGGGGTGAGCAGTACTTC. The V gene is TRBV11-3, the J gene TRBJ2-1, with D possibly being TRBD1 (6 bases). The end of the DNA is better explained by TRBJ2-7, so the J call may be wrong. Germline loops: CDR1 SGHNT, CDR2 YENEEA. The CDR3 is 12 amino acids.

The chain links TRBV24-1 to TRBJ1-2; no firm D call. V was clipped by 5 bases and J by 2 bases, with 8 bases between them. This CDR3 is built from 13 residues. In germline, CDR1 is KGHDR, CDR2 SFDVKD. This CDR3 is CATSAGPNYGYTF. The CDR3 DNA sequence: TGTGCCACCAGTGCTGGGCCCAACTATGGCTACACCTTC.